The 30 T cell receptor beta chains given below trace back to one sample, sequenced in a study of T cells expressing NK-cell markers. TCRdb processed the 5' RACE reads again and assigns one entry to each CDR3 protein, with no DNA. The sample has 150,000 to 180,000 distinct CDR3 sequences. Sequenced: blood T cells: a sorted CD56 or NKG2C T cell subset, CD4+ or CD8+ T cells, or bulk PBMC T cells (not recorded which). These receptor sequences come from a woman aged 45-65 years in good health.

V is TRBV6-6 and J is TRBJ2-7; TCRdb's D gene call, TRBD1, goes unchecked for lack of DNA. The CDR3 sequence is 14 residues long. Per the germline V gene, CDR1 is MNHNY and CDR2 is SVGAGI (reference sequence). The CDR3 protein is CASSSATGWYEQYF.

The V and J genes are TRBV6-5 and TRBJ1-2; TCRdb indicates TRBD1, and absent DNA this call remains unverified. The CDR3 is made up of 14 amino acids. CDR1 and CDR2 from the germline V gene are MNHEY and SVGAGI. The CDR3 spells CASSYSPGSDDYTF.

CDR3 in amino acids: CASSLQGGTEAFF. The chain recombines TRBV4-1 with TRBJ1-1; TCRdb's D gene call, TRBD1, goes unchecked for lack of DNA. In germline, CDR1 is MGHRA, CDR2 YSYEKL. This CDR3 comprises 13 residues.

This chain joins TRBV29-1 and TRBJ2-7; TCRdb's D call, TRBD2, is unchecked because there is no DNA. The CDR3 extends over 15 amino acids. Germline values: CDR1 SQVTM, CDR2 ANQGSEA. The CDR3 reads CSVARTSGSFDEQYF.

The chain couples TRBV25-1 to TRBJ1-1; TCRdb's D call of TRBD1 is untestable without DNA. Per the germline V gene, CDR1 is MGHDK and CDR2 is SYGVNS. CDR3 size: 16 residues. CDR3: CASSAPRGTENTEAFF.

The J gene is TRBJ2-7, the V gene TRBV7-8; as DNA is missing, the TRBD2 call by TCRdb cannot be tested. Germline loops: CDR1 SGHVS, CDR2 FQNEAQ. This CDR3 comprises 16 residues. This chain's CDR3 is CASSPLASGSSYEQYF. Variable domain in full (rest from reference TRBV7-8 and TRBJ2-7): GAGVSQSPRYKVAKRGQDVALRCDPISGHVSLFWYQQALGQGPEFLTYFQNEAQLDKSGLPSDRFFAERPEGSVSTLKIQRTQQEDSAVYLCASSPLASGSSYEQYFGPGTRLTVT.

The chain links TRBV20-1 to TRBJ1-1. CDR3 length equals 13 residues. Per germline, CDR1 DFQATT and CDR2 SNEGSKA (reference sequence). The CDR3 protein is CSARDGGLSEAFF.

The gene calls are TRBV6-5 and TRBJ2-1; the TRBD2 assignment by TCRdb is unverifiable without DNA. Per germline, CDR1 MNHEY and CDR2 SVGAGI. This CDR3 is built from 15 residues. The CDR3 protein is CASSYQAGDYNEQFF.

The rearrangement joins TRBV27 to TRBJ1-1. The CDR3 loop spans 14 amino acids. Germline loops: CDR1 MNHEY, CDR2 SMNVEV (reference sequence). Here the CDR3 reads CASSLMGSETEAFF.

The chain has TRBV7-3 and TRBJ2-3; TCRdb's assignment of TRBD1 cannot be checked, as there is no DNA. Germline CDR1 and CDR2: SGHTA and FQGTGA. The CDR3 is made up of 14 amino acids. CDR3 protein: CASSLGGYSDTQYF.

The genes are TRBV7-8 and TRBJ2-5. This CDR3 is 16 amino acids long. Looked up from germline, CDR1 is SGHVS and CDR2 is FQNEAQ. CDR3 residues: CASSLAPTVSKETQYF.

The chain has TRBV30 and TRBJ2-1; TCRdb picks TRBD1, but there is no DNA to check that call. The CDR3 is 16 amino acids. Germline CDR1 GTSNPN, CDR2 SVGIG (reference sequence). The CDR3 spells CAWSVTWSGRGDEQFF.

The chain employs TRBV6-5 and TRBJ2-3. There are 14 residues in the CDR3. Germline V CDR1 and CDR2: MNHEY, SVGAGI. The CDR3 spells CASSYDLKADTQYF.

The chain employs TRBV19 and TRBJ2-3. This CDR3 is built from 15 residues. From germline, CDR1 is LNHDA and CDR2 SQIVND (reference sequence). CDR3 in amino acids: CASSIGVGGTDTQYF.

This chain uses TRBV4-1 with TRBJ2-3; with no DNA, the TCRdb D assignment of TRBD1 cannot be verified. Germline CDR1 is MGHRA and CDR2 is YSYEKL. The CDR3 is made up of 18 amino acids. The CDR3 spells CASSQDSSGTLITDTQYF.

CDR3: CASSDNSYEQYF. V is TRBV7-8 and J is TRBJ2-7. The germline gives CDR1 SGHVS, CDR2 FQNEAQ. The CDR3 runs to 12 residues. The full variable domain, rest sourced from reference TRBV7-8 and TRBJ2-7, is GAGVSQSPRYKVAKRGQDVALRCDPISGHVSLFWYQQALGQGPEFLTYFQNEAQLDKSGLPSDRFFAERPEGSVSTLKIQRTQQEDSAVYLCASSDNSYEQYFGPGTRLTVT.

The rearrangement joins TRBV7-9 to TRBJ2-3; with no DNA, the TCRdb D assignment of TRBD2 cannot be verified. This CDR3 is 15 amino acids long. In germline, CDR1 is SEHNR, CDR2 FQNEAQ (reference sequence). CDR3 residues: CASSLRTLLGDTQYF.

The gene calls are TRBV10-2 and TRBJ2-3. This CDR3 is built from 11 residues. The germline CDR1 and CDR2 sequences are WSHSY and SAAADI. The chain's CDR3 is CASSDSSEPYF.

V is TRBV6-2 or TRBV6-3 and J is TRBJ2-1; TCRdb's D call of TRBD2 is untestable without DNA. This CDR3 is 15 amino acids long. Germline CDR1 is MNHEY and CDR2 is SVGEGT. CDR3: CASRMGLEPYNEQFF.

The rearrangement links TRBV2 to TRBJ2-1; checking the TCRdb D call of TRBD2 is not possible without DNA. This CDR3 is 12 amino acids long. Germline V lookup: CDR1 SNHLY, CDR2 FYNNEI. Here the CDR3 reads CASSREIDEQFF. Looking up the rest from reference TRBV2 and TRBJ2-1 gives the full variable domain: EPEVTQTPSHQVTQMGQEVILRCVPISNHLYFYWYRQILGQKVEFLVSFYNNEISEKSEIFDDQFSVERPDGSNFTLKIRSTKLEDSAMYFCASSREIDEQFFGPGTRLTVL.

V gene TRBV20-1 combines with J gene TRBJ2-4; TCRdb picks TRBD1, but there is no DNA to check that call. Germline CDR1 reads DFQATT; CDR2 reads SNEGSKA (reference sequence). CDR3 length equals 14 residues. The CDR3 region is CSARDKGVKNIQYF.

This rearrangement joins TRBV27 to TRBJ2-7; without DNA, the TCRdb call of TRBD2 cannot be checked. Germline V gene sequence: CDR1 MNHEY, CDR2 SMNVEV (reference sequence). The CDR3 runs 14 residues. This CDR3 reads CASSLRRGGDEQYF.

This chain links TRBV6-4 with TRBJ2-1; with no DNA, the TCRdb D assignment of TRBD2 cannot be verified. The length of the CDR3 is 13 residues. Germline values: CDR1 MRHNA, CDR2 SNTAGT. CDR3 protein: CASSDRGPVEQFF.

V and J are TRBV25-1 and TRBJ2-1. This CDR3 has 16 amino acids. In germline, CDR1 is MGHDK, CDR2 SYGVNS. The CDR3 protein is CASSEYVGSSYNEQFF.

The chain carries TRBV27 and TRBJ1-5; without DNA, the TCRdb call of TRBD1 cannot be checked. The germline V gene encodes CDR1 MNHEY and CDR2 SMNVEV (reference sequence). The CDR3 length is 16 residues. CDR3 sequence: CASTQQGARADQPQHF.

The gene calls are TRBV27 and TRBJ2-5; absent DNA, TCRdb's TRBD2 call cannot be checked. CDR1 MNHEY and CDR2 SMNVEV come from the germline V gene (reference sequence). The CDR3 covers 17 residues. The CDR3: CASSSGLAGVLGETQYF.

The chain carries TRBV24-1 and TRBJ2-2; TCRdb's assignment of TRBD2 cannot be checked, as there is no DNA. Germline values: CDR1 KGHDR, CDR2 SFDVKD. The CDR3 contains 14 residues. The CDR3: CATETGTSPGELFF.

The rearrangement uses TRBV12-5 and TRBJ1-1. From germline, CDR1 is LGHNT and CDR2 FRNRAP. The CDR3 extends over 14 amino acids. The CDR3 here is CASGFGITDAEAFF. The full variable domain, completed using reference TRBV12-5 and TRBJ1-1, is DARVTQTPRHKVTEMGQEVTMRCQPILGHNTVFWYRQTMMQGLELLAYFRNRAPLDDSGMPKDRFSAEMPDATLATLKIQPSEPRDSAVYFCASGFGITDAEAFFGQGTRLTVV.

The chain uses TRBV4-1 and TRBJ2-5. The germline CDR1 and CDR2 sequences are MGHRA and YSYEKL. The CDR3 covers 13 residues. This CDR3 is CASSQRQEETQYF.

The chain recombines TRBV29-1 with TRBJ2-3. The germline gives CDR1 SQVTM, CDR2 ANQGSEA. This CDR3 region has 15 residues. The CDR3 sequence is CSAWVYPLHTDTQYF.